This passage covers 31 T cell receptor beta chains from one sample sequenced in a study of blood T cell repertoires in COVID-19. Libraries were prepared by immunoSEQ multiplex PCR; TCRdb keeps only in-frame clonotypes and omits some of them. The table includes approximately 350,000 clones, more than 75% detected once. Input material: PBMCs or T cells enriched from blood (not recorded which). The receptors originated from a woman in her twenties or thirties who had recovered from COVID-19.

The rearrangement links TRBV28 to TRBJ2-5; 8 nucleotides match TRBD1. CDR3 length: 14 residues. After removal of 7 bases from V and 9 bases from J, the junction contained 13 bases not matched to a gene. Germline V lookup: CDR1 MDHEN, CDR2 SYDVKM. The CDR3 nucleotides are TGTGCCAGCAAAATCCAGGGGGCGGGGAGATCCCAGTACTTC. Protein sequence: CASKIQGAGRSQYF.

The chain employs TRBV7-8 and TRBJ1-1, with a tentative D call TRBD1 (5 bases). Between the trimmed V and J ends, which lost 5 bases and 1 base, there was a span of 26 bases. The CDR3 sequence is 19 residues long. Per germline, CDR1 SGHVS and CDR2 FQNEAQ. CDR3 protein: CASSARGGNIKFGNTEAFF. The CDR3 bases are TGTGCCAGCAGCGCCCGGGGGGGGAATATAAAGTTTGGGAACACTGAAGCTTTCTTT.

The chain recombines TRBV5-6 with TRBJ2-3, with 9 bases matching TRBD2. Trimming took 1 base from V and 6 from J; bases not matched to a gene: 9. Germline V CDR1 and CDR2: SGHDT, YYEEEE. This CDR3 region has 16 residues. For the CDR3, the DNA is TGTGCCAGCAGCTTGAAAGCGGGAGGTTGGTCCGATACGCAGTATTTT. Protein: CASSLKAGGWSDTQYF.

The chain carries TRBV6-5 and TRBJ1-2; 8 bases map to TRBD1. CDR1 and CDR2 from the germline V gene are MNHEY and SVGAGI. V shed 5 bases, J shed 0 bases, and the junction held 5 bases outside the gene matches. The CDR3 loop spans 15 amino acids. As DNA, the CDR3 is TGTGCCAGCAGTCCCCAGGGGGCTCCTAACTATGGCTACACCTTC. This translates into CASSPQGAPNYGYTF.

The chain is built from TRBV28 and TRBJ2-3, with 8 bases that match TRBD2. Trimming removed 4 bases from V and 1 base from J; junction bases left unmatched: 4. The CDR3 is made up of 15 amino acids. The V gene's germline CDR1 is MDHEN and CDR2 SYDVKM. Written as DNA, the CDR3 is TGTGCCAGCAGTTCCGGGCGGGGGGGCACAGATACGCAGTATTTT. Residues: CASSSGRGGTDTQYF. Complete variable domain (other parts from reference TRBV28 and TRBJ2-3): DVKVTQSSRYLVKRTGEKVFLECVQDMDHENMFWYRQDPGLGLRLIYFSYDVKMKEKGDIPEGYSVSREKKERFSLILESASTNQTSMYLCASSSGRGGTDTQYFGPGTRLTVL.

This clone was picked up a small number of times. This chain links TRBV2 with TRBJ2-3; TRBD2 is a possible D gene (5 bases). CDR3 length equals 14 residues. Germline V gene sequence: CDR1 SNHLY, CDR2 FYNNEI. The V end lost 3 bases, the J end lost 2 bases, and 9 bases lay between the germline ends. DNA for the CDR3: TGTGCCAGCAGTGAGCTCGGGGTCACAGATACGCAGTATTTT. This gives the protein CASSELGVTDTQYF.

The rearrangement uses TRBV7-8 and TRBJ1-4, with D possibly being TRBD1 (6 bases). The CDR3 length is 14 residues. The germline V gene has CDR1 SGHVS and CDR2 FQNEAQ. Trimming took 2 bases from V and 8 from J, leaving 12 bases between them. CDR3 DNA: TGTGCCAGCAGCTTATGGGACCAGGGGGAAAAACTGTTTTTT. As protein: CASSLWDQGEKLFF.

This chain links TRBV10-3 with TRBJ2-1, with 7 bases aligning to TRBD1. The V gene's germline CDR1 is ENHRY and CDR2 SYGVKD. The CDR3 loop spans 14 amino acids. V was clipped by 10 bases and J by 4 bases; unmatched bases: 10. CDR3 nucleotides: TGTGCCACCACAGGGACAGTAGGATACAATGAGCAGTTCTTC. Its protein is CATTGTVGYNEQFF.

CDR3 in DNA: TGTGCCAGCAGTTCCGGACAGGGGCATCAGCCCCAGCATTTT. It codes for CASSSGQGHQPQHF. The J gene is TRBJ1-5, the V gene TRBV6-5; 9 bases are a match to TRBD1. Trimming at V came to 4 bases and at J to 5 bases, leaving 3 bases not matched to a gene. CDR3 length: 14 residues. Germline V lookup: CDR1 MNHEY, CDR2 SVGAGI.

This clone was counted between two and nine times. The gene calls are TRBV7-2 and TRBJ2-2, with 8 positions matching TRBD2. The germline V gene encodes CDR1 SGHTA and CDR2 FQGNSA. The CDR3 totals 16 residues. The V segment lost 5 bases and the J segment 6 bases; nucleotides outside the gene matches: 11. CDR3: CASSPRAGGYSGELFF. CDR3 sequence (DNA): TGTGCCAGCAGCCCCCGGGCGGGGGGTTATTCCGGGGAGCTGTTTTTT.

The chain combines TRBV9 with TRBJ2-1, with D perhaps matching TRBD2 (6 bases). This CDR3 has 14 amino acids. Germline V gene lookup returns CDR1 SGDLS and CDR2 YYNGEE. Trimming removed 1 base from V and 6 bases from J, with 11 bases in between. The CDR3 nucleotides read TGTGCCAGCAGCGTAAACCCAGCGGGCAATGAGCAGTTCTTC. This codes for CASSVNPAGNEQFF.

This clone was recorded many times. The CDR3 loop reads CASSPGGVAGVDEQFF. The CDR3 region has the DNA TGTGCCAGCAGCCCAGGTGGGGTAGCGGGAGTGGATGAGCAGTTCTTC. The chain employs TRBV3-1 (or the pseudogene TRBV3-2) and TRBJ2-1; 9 positions agree with TRBD2. This CDR3 has 16 amino acids. Germline V gene lookup returns CDR1 LGHDT and CDR2 YNNKEL (reference sequence). The J segment lost 8 bases and the V segment lost 4 bases, leaving 12 bases of the junction unmatched.

This chain connects TRBV15 to TRBJ1-6, with TRBD1 identical over 7 bases. Losses at the gene ends were 0 bases for V and 11 bases for J; bases not matched to a gene: 7. The V gene's germline CDR1 is LNHNV and CDR2 YYDKDF (reference sequence). CDR3 length equals 15 residues. CDR3 nucleotide sequence: TGTGCCACCAGCAGAGACGACAGGGCTTTCGCACCCCTCCACTTT. Residues: CATSRDDRAFAPLHF.

The chain couples TRBV2 to TRBJ1-4; weak D call: TRBD1 (6 bases). Trimming cost V 7 bases and J 12 bases, with 15 bases left between them. There are 12 residues in the CDR3. Germline CDR1 is SNHLY and CDR2 is FYNNEI. The CDR3, as DNA: TGTGCCAGCACTCACCAGGGGTTGCAACTGTTTTTT. As protein: CASTHQGLQLFF.

The genes are TRBV12-3 or TRBV12-4 and TRBJ1-2; D possibly corresponds to TRBD1 (6 bases). The CDR3 is 13 amino acids. V lost 6 bases to trimming and J lost 5 bases, with 13 bases between them. CDR3 in DNA: TGTGCCAGCAGGAGCAGGGGAAATTATGGCTACACCTTC. It encodes CASRSRGNYGYTF.

This chain connects TRBV28 to TRBJ1-1; D is unresolved. CDR1 is MDHEN, CDR2 SYDVKM, per germline. V was trimmed by 3 bases and J by 1 base, leaving 12 bases between them. The CDR3 covers 15 residues. CDR3 DNA: TGTGCCAGCAGTTTGTCTCAGGCGACGAACACTGAAGCTTTCTTT. It specifies CASSLSQATNTEAFF.

CDR3 in amino acids: CASSSSELAKNIQYF. The CDR3 DNA reads TGTGCCAGCAGCTCATCCGAACTAGCCAAAAACATTCAGTACTTC. V is TRBV7-8 and J is TRBJ2-4; D is ambiguous. Germline CDR1 is SGHVS and CDR2 is FQNEAQ. V dropped 4 bases and J dropped 0 bases, with 10 bases sitting between them. This CDR3 has 15 residues.

This chain connects TRBV30 to TRBJ1-6; D possibly corresponds to TRBD1 (5 bases). The V gene lost 4 bases and the J gene lost 3 bases, with 10 bases spanning the gap. The CDR3 has 14 residues. CDR1 is GTSNPN, CDR2 SVGIG, per germline (reference sequence). For the CDR3, the DNA is TGTGCCTGGATGGGCCAGGGCTATAATTCACCCCTCCACTTT. It translates to CAWMGQGYNSPLHF.

This clone was observed a single time. V and J are TRBV2 and TRBJ2-2; the D gene is possibly TRBD1 (5 bases). Germline assignment: CDR1 SNHLY and CDR2 FYNNEI. This CDR3 region has 13 residues. V lost 6 bases to trimming and J lost 7 bases, with 12 bases between them. In DNA, the CDR3 is TGTGCCAGCAGAGTAGGGGTTGGCGGGGAGCTGTTTTTT. This encodes CASRVGVGGELFF. Full variable domain (rest looked up from reference TRBV2 and TRBJ2-2): EPEVTQTPSHQVTQMGQEVILRCVPISNHLYFYWYRQILGQKVEFLVSFYNNEISEKSEIFDDQFSVERPDGSNFTLKIRSTKLEDSAMYFCASRVGVGGELFFGEGSRLTVL.

The chain employs TRBV7-6 and TRBJ1-6; 7 nucleotides line up with TRBD1. The junction had 1 base not matched to a gene; V was cut back by 0 bases and J by 5 bases. CDR1 SGHVS and CDR2 FNYEAQ come from the germline V gene. The CDR3 has 15 residues. CDR3 DNA sequence: TGTGCCAGCAGCTTAGCCGGGACAGATAATTCACCCCTCCACTTT. This translates into CASSLAGTDNSPLHF.

The chain recombines TRBV28 with TRBJ1-1; D perhaps matches TRBD1 (6 bases). Trimming left V 8 bases short and J 0 bases short, with 10 bases between. The CDR3 has 13 amino acids. Germline assignment: CDR1 MDHEN and CDR2 SYDVKM. The CDR3 DNA reads TGTGCCAGCTGGGGGGGCGTGAACACTGAAGCTTTCTTT. Its translation is CASWGGVNTEAFF.

This clone occurred a few times. The chain couples TRBV19 to TRBJ2-1; 10 bases are shared with TRBD1. Germline CDR1 reads LNHDA; CDR2 reads SQIVND (reference sequence). The length of the CDR3 is 14 residues. Trimming removed 5 bases from V and 7 bases from J; junction bases left unmatched: 5. The chain's CDR3 is CASSPDRGRNEQFF. The DNA for the CDR3 is TGTGCCAGTAGTCCCGACAGGGGGCGAAATGAGCAGTTCTTC.

This sequence joins TRBV7-9 and TRBJ2-1; 8 positions agree with TRBD2. The CDR3 contains 16 residues. CDR1 is SEHNR, CDR2 FQNEAQ, per germline (reference sequence). Losses at the gene ends were 5 bases for V and 7 bases for J; bases not matched to a gene: 13. CDR3 sequence: CASSLPGGEPRNEQFF. The CDR3 bases are TGTGCCAGCAGCCTCCCGGGGGGGGAGCCCCGGAATGAGCAGTTCTTC.

This chain links TRBV7-2 with TRBJ2-1, with D perhaps TRBD2 (6 bases). Germline loops: CDR1 SGHTA, CDR2 FQGNSA. The CDR3 extends over 15 amino acids. V dropped 0 bases and J dropped 0 bases, with 6 bases sitting between them. Written as DNA, the CDR3 is TGTGCCAGCAGCTTAGCGACTAGCTCCTACAATGAGCAGTTCTTC. Translating it yields CASSLATSSYNEQFF.

The CDR3 sequence: CASRLDEGEQYF. The CDR3 coding sequence is TGTGCCAGCAGGCTGGATGAGGGTGAGCAGTACTTC. This rearrangement joins TRBV2 to TRBJ2-7, with D perhaps TRBD2 (5 bases). This CDR3 contains 12 residues. V lost 6 bases and J lost 7, with 13 bases in between. Germline assignment: CDR1 SNHLY and CDR2 FYNNEI.

This clone was detected only once. V is TRBV28 and J is TRBJ1-6, with D maybe TRBD1 (5 bases). Germline V lookup: CDR1 MDHEN, CDR2 SYDVKM. Trimming cost V 3 bases and J 8 bases, with 14 bases left between them. CDR3 length equals 15 residues. CDR3 DNA sequence: TGTGCCAGCAGTTTTAAGGCTAAGGGGTATTCACCCCTCCACTTT. The encoded protein is CASSFKAKGYSPLHF.

This clone was detected only a few times. The chain uses TRBV2 and TRBJ2-3; D gene ambiguous. V lost 1 base and J 2 bases, leaving 10 bases between the germline ends. The germline V gene encodes CDR1 SNHLY and CDR2 FYNNEI. The CDR3 extends over 15 amino acids. CDR3 DNA: TGTGCCAGCAGTGAAGATTTAGTCTACACAGATACGCAGTATTTT. This sequence encodes CASSEDLVYTDTQYF.

V usage is TRBV15 and J usage is TRBJ1-2; 7 nucleotides align to TRBD1. Germline V lookup: CDR1 LNHNV, CDR2 YYDKDF (reference sequence). This CDR3 contains 15 residues. Trimming took 3 bases from V and 2 from J; bases not matched to a gene: 6. CDR3 in DNA: TGTGCCACCAGCAGTCCCCGGGACAGAAACTATGGCTACACCTTC. Translated: CATSSPRDRNYGYTF. Full variable domain (outside the CDR3, taken from reference TRBV15 and TRBJ1-2): DAMVIQNPRYQVTQFGKPVTLSCSQTLNHNVMYWYQQKSSQAPKLLFHYYDKDFNNEADTPDNFQSRRPNTSFCFLDIRSPGLGDTAMYLCATSSPRDRNYGYTFGSGTRLTVV.

This sequence joins TRBV5-1 and TRBJ2-5, with 10 bases aligning to TRBD2. Trimming at V came to 0 bases and at J to 5 bases, leaving 7 bases not matched to a gene. Germline V lookup: CDR1 SGHRS, CDR2 YFSETQ. This CDR3 is built from 16 residues. CDR3 nucleotides: TGCGCCAGCAGCTTGGTTCCAGCGGGGGGGCGGGAGACCCAGTACTTC. Translated, it gives CASSLVPAGGRETQYF.

Written as DNA, the CDR3 is TGTGCCAGCAGTTACCCTAGCTTCGATAGCAATCAGCCCCAGCATTTT. It yields the protein CASSYPSFDSNQPQHF. The gene calls are TRBV6-2 or TRBV6-3 and TRBJ1-5; D gene ambiguous. Germline lookup yields CDR1 MNHEY and CDR2 SVGEGT. Trimming removed 2 bases at V and 0 bases at J, with 11 bases between. The CDR3 totals 16 residues.

This chain uses TRBV25-1 with TRBJ2-3; D remains ambiguous. Germline CDR1 MGHDK, CDR2 SYGVNS. V shed 4 bases and J shed 4 bases, with 15 bases lying between them. The CDR3 sequence is 15 residues long. CDR3 region: CASSGLSAFPDTQYF. The CDR3 bases are TGTGCCAGCAGTGGACTCAGCGCGTTTCCAGATACGCAGTATTTT.